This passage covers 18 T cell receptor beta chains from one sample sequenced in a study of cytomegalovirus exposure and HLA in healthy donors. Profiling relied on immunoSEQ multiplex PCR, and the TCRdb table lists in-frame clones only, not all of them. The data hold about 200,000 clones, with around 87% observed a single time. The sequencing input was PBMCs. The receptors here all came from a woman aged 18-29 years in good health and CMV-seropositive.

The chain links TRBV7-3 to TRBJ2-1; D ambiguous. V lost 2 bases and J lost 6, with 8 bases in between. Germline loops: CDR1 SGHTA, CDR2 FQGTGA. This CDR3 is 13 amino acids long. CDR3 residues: CASSLAKSNEQFF. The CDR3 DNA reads TGTGCCAGCAGCTTAGCCAAGAGCAATGAGCAGTTCTTC.

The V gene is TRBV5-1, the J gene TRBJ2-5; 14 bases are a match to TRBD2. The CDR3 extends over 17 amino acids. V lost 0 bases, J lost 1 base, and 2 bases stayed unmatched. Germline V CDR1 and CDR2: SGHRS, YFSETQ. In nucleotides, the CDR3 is TGCGCCAGCAGCTTGGGACTAGCGGGAGGGTTCCAAGAGACCCAGTACTTC. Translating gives CASSLGLAGGFQETQYF.

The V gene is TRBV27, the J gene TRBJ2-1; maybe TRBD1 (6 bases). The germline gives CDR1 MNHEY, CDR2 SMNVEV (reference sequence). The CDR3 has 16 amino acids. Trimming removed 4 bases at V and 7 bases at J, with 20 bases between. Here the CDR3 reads CASSYASGGPGNEQFF. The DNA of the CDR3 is TGTGCCAGCAGTTATGCCTCTGGGGGCCCAGGGAATGAGCAGTTCTTC.

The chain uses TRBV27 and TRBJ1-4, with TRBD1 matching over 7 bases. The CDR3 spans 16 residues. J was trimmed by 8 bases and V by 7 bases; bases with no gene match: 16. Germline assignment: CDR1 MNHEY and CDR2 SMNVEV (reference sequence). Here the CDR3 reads CASTIHHRGKGEKLFF. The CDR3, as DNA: TGTGCCAGCACCATTCACCACAGGGGCAAAGGAGAAAAACTGTTTTTT.

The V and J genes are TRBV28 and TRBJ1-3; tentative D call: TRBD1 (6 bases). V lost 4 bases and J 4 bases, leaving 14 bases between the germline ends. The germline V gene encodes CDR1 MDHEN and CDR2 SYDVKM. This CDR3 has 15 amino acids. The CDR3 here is CASSWSGVRGNTIYF. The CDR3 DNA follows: TGTGCCAGCAGTTGGTCAGGGGTGAGAGGAAACACCATATATTTT.

CDR3 amino acids: CASSVALSGQGDGYTF. The CDR3 bases are TGTGCCAGCAGCGTAGCTTTATCGGGACAGGGGGATGGCTACACCTTC. The chain couples TRBV9 to TRBJ1-2; 11 bases agree with TRBD1. Trimming at V came to 0 bases and at J to 6 bases, leaving 7 bases not matched to a gene. The CDR3 covers 16 residues. Per germline, CDR1 SGDLS and CDR2 YYNGEE. Full variable domain (outside the CDR3, taken from reference TRBV9 and TRBJ1-2): DSGVTQTPKHLITATGQRVTLRCSPRSGDLSVYWYQQSLDQGLQFLIQYYNGEERAKGNILERFSAQQFPDLHSELNLSSLELGDSALYFCASSVALSGQGDGYTFGSGTRLTVV.

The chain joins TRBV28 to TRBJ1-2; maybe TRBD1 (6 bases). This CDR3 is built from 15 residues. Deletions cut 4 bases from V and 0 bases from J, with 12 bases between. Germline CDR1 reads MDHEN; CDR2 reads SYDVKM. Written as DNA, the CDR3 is TGTGCCAGCAGTTCCTCGAGGACAGCTAACTATGGCTACACCTTC. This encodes CASSSSRTANYGYTF.

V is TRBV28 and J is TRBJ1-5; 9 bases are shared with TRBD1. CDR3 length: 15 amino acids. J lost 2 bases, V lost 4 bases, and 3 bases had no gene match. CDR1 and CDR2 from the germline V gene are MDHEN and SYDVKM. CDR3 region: CASSSGTGRNQPQHF. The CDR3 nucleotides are TGTGCCAGCAGTTCGGGGACAGGGCGCAATCAGCCCCAGCATTTT.

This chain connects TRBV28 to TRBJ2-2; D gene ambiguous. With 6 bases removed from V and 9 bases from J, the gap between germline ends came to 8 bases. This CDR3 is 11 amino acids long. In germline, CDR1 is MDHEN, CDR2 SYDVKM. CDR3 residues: CASSPKRELFF. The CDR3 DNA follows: TGTGCCAGCAGCCCCAAGCGGGAGCTGTTTTTT.

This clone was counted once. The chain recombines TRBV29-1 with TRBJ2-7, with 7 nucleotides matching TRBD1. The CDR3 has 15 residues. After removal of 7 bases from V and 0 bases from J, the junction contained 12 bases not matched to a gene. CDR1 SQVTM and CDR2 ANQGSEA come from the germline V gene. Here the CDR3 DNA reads TGCAGCGCGTTACGAGGACAGGCCGACTCCTACGAGCAGTACTTC. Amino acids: CSALRGQADSYEQYF.

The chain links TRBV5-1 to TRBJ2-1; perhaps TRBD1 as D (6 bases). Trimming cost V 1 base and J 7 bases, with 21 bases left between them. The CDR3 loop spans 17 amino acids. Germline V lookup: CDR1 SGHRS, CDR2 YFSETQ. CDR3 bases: TGCGCCAGCAGCTTGTCCCCTAGGGGGAGAGTGGCAAATGAGCAGTTCTTC. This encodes CASSLSPRGRVANEQFF.

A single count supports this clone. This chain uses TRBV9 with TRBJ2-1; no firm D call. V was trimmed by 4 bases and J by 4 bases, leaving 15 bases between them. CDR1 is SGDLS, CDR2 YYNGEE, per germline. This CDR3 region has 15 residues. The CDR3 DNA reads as TGTGCCAGCAGCCAATCTAGTCCCCTTTACAATGAGCAGTTCTTC. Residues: CASSQSSPLYNEQFF.

The chain's CDR3 is CASSLGGRGDEQFF. Written as DNA, the CDR3 is TGTGCCAGCAGTTTAGGGGGGAGAGGGGATGAGCAGTTCTTC. This chain uses TRBV27 with TRBJ2-1, with a weak D call TRBD2 (6 bases). The V gene lost 2 bases and the J gene lost 8 bases, with 13 bases spanning the gap. CDR3 length equals 14 residues. CDR1 is MNHEY and CDR2 is SMNVEV in the germline V gene (reference sequence).

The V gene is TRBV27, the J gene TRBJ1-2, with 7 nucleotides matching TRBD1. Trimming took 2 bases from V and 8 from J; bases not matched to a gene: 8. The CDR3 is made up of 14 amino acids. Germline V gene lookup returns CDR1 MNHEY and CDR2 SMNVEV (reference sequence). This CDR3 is CASSLPEGAVGYTF. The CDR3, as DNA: TGTGCCAGCAGTTTACCGGAGGGGGCCGTGGGCTACACCTTC.

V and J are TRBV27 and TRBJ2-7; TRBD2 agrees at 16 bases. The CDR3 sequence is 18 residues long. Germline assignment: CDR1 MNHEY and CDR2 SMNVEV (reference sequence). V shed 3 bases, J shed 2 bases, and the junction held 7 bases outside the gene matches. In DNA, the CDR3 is TGTGCCAGCAGTTTGGGACTAGCGGGAGGGCCTATCCCCTACGAGCAGTACTTC. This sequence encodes CASSLGLAGGPIPYEQYF.

Here the CDR3 reads CASTKGLVASTDTQYF. In DNA, the CDR3 is TGTGCCAGCACCAAAGGACTAGTGGCTAGCACAGATACGCAGTATTTT. This rearrangement joins TRBV25-1 to TRBJ2-3; 7 nucleotides match TRBD2. The germline CDR1 and CDR2 sequences are MGHDK and SYGVNS. The CDR3 totals 16 residues. The V segment lost 7 bases and the J segment 0 bases; nucleotides outside the gene matches: 10.

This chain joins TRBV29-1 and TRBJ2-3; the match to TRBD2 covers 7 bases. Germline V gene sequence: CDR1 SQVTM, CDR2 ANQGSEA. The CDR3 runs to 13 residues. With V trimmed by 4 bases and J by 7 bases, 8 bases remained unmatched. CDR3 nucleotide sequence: TGCAGCGTTGTTTTCGGGAGCGGGAATACGCAGTATTTT. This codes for CSVVFGSGNTQYF.

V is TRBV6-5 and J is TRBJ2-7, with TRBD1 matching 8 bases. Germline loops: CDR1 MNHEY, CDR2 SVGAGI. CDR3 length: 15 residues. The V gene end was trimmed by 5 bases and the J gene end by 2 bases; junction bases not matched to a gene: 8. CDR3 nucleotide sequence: TGTGCCAGCAGTAGAACCTACAGGGGGGCCTACGAGCAGTACTTC. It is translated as CASSRTYRGAYEQYF.